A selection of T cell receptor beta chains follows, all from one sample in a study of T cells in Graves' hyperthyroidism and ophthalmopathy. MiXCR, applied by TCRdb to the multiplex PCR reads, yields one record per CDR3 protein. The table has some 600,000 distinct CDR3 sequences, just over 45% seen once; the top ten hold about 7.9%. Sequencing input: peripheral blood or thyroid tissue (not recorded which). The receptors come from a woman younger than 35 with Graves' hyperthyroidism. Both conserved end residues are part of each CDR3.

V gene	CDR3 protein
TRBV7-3	CASSVSQGANYNSPLHF
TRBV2	CASVRTVNTEAFF
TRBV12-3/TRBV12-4	CASVGGVGLYGEKLFF
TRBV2	CASGVMSAAGGIGQYF
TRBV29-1	CSSELGTYEQYF
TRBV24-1	CASSPTYRDSGYTF
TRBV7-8	CASSQVISSYNSPLHF
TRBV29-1	CSVVLAGREDSYVLTF
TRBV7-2	CASRTGLAGGAVETQYF
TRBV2	CASSGVGGHQPQHF
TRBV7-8	CASSVGTGSGYTF
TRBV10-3	CAISPLAGAGEQYF
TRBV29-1	CSVEGNGYGYTF
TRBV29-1	CSVRGDEQYF
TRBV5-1	CASSLDGRVNSPLHF
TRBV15	CATSKRQGGGYTF
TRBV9	CASSVGLAGLGKPYEQYF
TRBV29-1	CSVEGRGRQGLGRPGSCFF
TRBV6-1	CASRGQGNYTF
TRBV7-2	CASSLRGQGPYGYTF
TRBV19	CASRGDRPKNYGYTF
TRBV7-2	CASSLAFRGSNYGYTF
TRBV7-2	CASSRNGYSYEQYF
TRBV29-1	CAWSVPNSNQPQHF
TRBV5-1	CASKEIRVGTEAFF
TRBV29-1	CSVLAPTPETQYF
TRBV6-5	CAISYETSGANVLTF
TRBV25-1	CASLGQDYGYTF
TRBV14	CASSQDLGGRFSPLHF
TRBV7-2	CASLSGPYTGELFF
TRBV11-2	CASSSYSSRSYGYTF
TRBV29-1	CSVVPGIAKNIQYF
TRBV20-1	CSARDSTGTTNEKLFF
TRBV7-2	CASSPLPGSITYEQYF
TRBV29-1	CSVGGTGYGYTF
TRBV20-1	CSAAGGTGVDEQYF
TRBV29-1	CSLGNRAGYGYTF
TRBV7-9	CASSLEARGSYGYTF
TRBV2	CASSEGGSSLGEQYF
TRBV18	CASSPEAGYEQYF
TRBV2	CASSDRGLGYTF
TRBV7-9	CASSLYRDRDQPQHF